The present T cell receptor beta chain was sequenced within a study of T cell responses to AZD1222 COVID-19 vaccine. Repertoires were generated with immunoSEQ multiplex PCR, while TCRdb's copy carries only in-frame clones and drops some. In the table there are 150,000 to 200,000 clones, approximately 94% of which are singletons. This CDR3 is built from 14 residues. The V gene's germline CDR1 is SGHTA and CDR2 FQGNSA. Between the trimmed V and J ends, which lost 2 bases and 10 bases, there was a span of 15 bases. Sequencing used peripheral blood, obtained 28 days after the second AZD1222 dose. This TCR was recovered from an adult who received the AZD1222 COVID-19 vaccine. The V call is TRBV7-2, the J call TRBJ2-1, with a tentative D call TRBD1 (6 bases). The CDR3 here is CASSLSRGSGEQFF. For the CDR3, the DNA is TGTGCCAGCAGCTTAAGCAGGGGTTCGGGCGAGCAGTTCTTC.